Shown below are 30 T cell receptor beta chains from a single sample sequenced in a study of cytomegalovirus exposure and HLA in healthy donors. Use of 60 Vbeta and 13 Jbeta primers characterized the PCR. Generated by immunoSEQ multiplex PCR, the TCRdb table keeps only in-frame clones and is missing some. The sample lists 100,000 to 150,000 clones, approximately 71% seen once, with 3% to 4% in the top ten. Sequences were obtained from PBMCs. The receptors stem from a woman aged 50 to 60 in good health and CMV-seronegative.

This clone has only a few counts. The chain has TRBV7-8 and TRBJ2-7; a weak D match, TRBD2 (5 bases). Deletions cut 5 bases from V and 4 bases from J, with 18 bases between. The CDR3 spans 15 residues. Germline-derived CDR1 and CDR2 are SGHVS and FQNEAQ. The CDR3 nucleotides read TGTGCCAGCAGCCCCAACCTGCTAGCAAGGTACGAGCAGTACTTC. It specifies CASSPNLLARYEQYF.

This chain connects TRBV7-2 to TRBJ2-6; D call uncertain. The CDR3 runs to 13 residues. V lost 5 bases and J 12 bases, leaving 14 bases between the germline ends. The germline gives CDR1 SGHTA, CDR2 FQGNSA. The CDR3 here is CASSTPPIFVLTF. The CDR3 DNA reads as TGTGCCAGCAGCACTCCGCCTATATTCGTCCTGACTTTC.

V usage is TRBV30 and J usage is TRBJ1-6, with D tentatively TRBD1 (6 bases). Trimming shortened V by 4 bases and J by 5 bases, and 15 bases separated the two germline ends. Germline V gene sequence: CDR1 GTSNPN, CDR2 SVGIG (reference sequence). The CDR3 runs to 15 residues. The DNA of the CDR3 is TGTGCCTGGACCCCTCGACAGGCAGATAATTCACCCCTCCACTTT. It translates to CAWTPRQADNSPLHF.

The V call is TRBV27, the J call TRBJ2-1, with 9 bases matching TRBD1. Germline V gene lookup returns CDR1 MNHEY and CDR2 SMNVEV (reference sequence). V lost 4 bases to trimming and J lost 15 bases; unmatched junction nucleotides: 13. This CDR3 has 14 amino acids. CDR3 protein: CASSSLIRDREWFF. The CDR3 nucleotides are TGTGCCAGCAGTTCCTTAATCCGGGACAGGGAGTGGTTCTTC.

About this clone itself: A much larger clone lies a single base off, so this may be a read error. This chain links TRBV5-1 with TRBJ1-1, with D perhaps matching TRBD1 (5 bases). The CDR3 is made up of 12 amino acids. V lost 6 bases and J 1 base, leaving 7 bases between the germline ends. Germline loops: CDR1 SGHRS, CDR2 YFSETQ. The CDR3 loop reads CASNTGNTEAFF. CDR3 nucleotides: TGCGCCAGCAACACAGGGAACACTGAAGCTTTCTTT.

Of note for this clone: No conserved phenylalanine or tryptophan is present at the end of the CDR3, so a read error is the likely explanation. This rearrangement joins TRBV5-8 to TRBJ2-7; 10 positions match TRBD2. The V and J ends lost 5 bases and 6 bases, in that order; junction bases with no gene match: 11. There are 15 residues in the CDR3. Germline CDR1 is SGHTS and CDR2 is YDEGEE. In DNA, the CDR3 is TGTGCCAGCAGGCCGCTAGCGGGAGAGGTCTCCGAGCAGTACCTC. Translating gives CASRPLAGEVSEQYL.

The chain employs TRBV19 and TRBJ2-1; D perhaps matches TRBD2 (6 bases). CDR1 LNHDA and CDR2 SQIVND come from the germline V gene (reference sequence). V lost 2 bases, J lost 1 base, and 15 bases lay in between. CDR3 length: 17 residues. The CDR3 sequence: CASSILGTSPSYNEQFF. CDR3 bases: TGTGCCAGTAGTATACTCGGGACTTCTCCATCCTACAATGAGCAGTTCTTC.

The V call is TRBV29-1, the J call TRBJ2-1, with D hard to call. Germline loops: CDR1 SQVTM, CDR2 ANQGSEA. Trimming left V 6 bases short and J 1 base short, with 10 bases between. The CDR3 contains 13 residues. Here the CDR3 DNA reads TGCAGCGTCGTCCAGGCTTCCTACAATGAGCAGTTCTTC. Translated: CSVVQASYNEQFF.

V is TRBV5-6 and J is TRBJ2-7, with 10 bases that match TRBD1. The trim removed 5 bases at V and 4 bases at J, leaving 9 bases unmatched. Germline assignment: CDR1 SGHDT and CDR2 YYEEEE. The CDR3 is 15 residues long. CDR3 coding DNA: TGTGCCAGCAGGGAAGGGACAGGGGATGTTTACGAGCAGTACTTC. The encoded protein is CASREGTGDVYEQYF.

The chain couples TRBV10-2 to TRBJ1-1; maybe TRBD1 (6 bases). The CDR3 covers 19 residues. Trimming removed 4 bases from V and 4 bases from J, with 28 bases in between. Per the germline V gene, CDR1 is WSHSY and CDR2 is SAAADI. The CDR3 DNA follows: TGCGCCAGCAGTGGTACAGGGTTCGGCGTTGGGGGCATCAGCACTGAAGCTTTCTTT. Translation: CASSGTGFGVGGISTEAFF.

This clone was detected only a few times. The junction shows a germline mismatch at one end, possibly a read error. V gene TRBV7-7 combines with J gene TRBJ2-1; the match to TRBD2 covers 11 bases. Germline CDR1 is SSHAT and CDR2 is FNYEAQ (reference sequence). This CDR3 is 14 amino acids long. Here the CDR3 DNA reads TGTGCTAGCAGTCTAGCGGGAGGTGACAATGAGCAGTTCTTC. Encoded protein: CASSLAGGDNEQFF. Using reference TRBV7-7 and TRBJ2-1 for the parts outside the CDR3, the full variable domain is GAGVSQSPRYKVTKRGQDVTLRCDPISSHATLYWYQQALGQGPEFLTYFNYEAQPDKSGLPSDRFSAERPEGSISTLTIQRTEQRDSAMYRCASSLAGGDNEQFFGPGTRLTVL.

This clone has a handful of counts. The J gene is TRBJ2-7, the V gene TRBV5-4; tentative D call: TRBD2 (7 bases). Per the germline V gene, CDR1 is SGHNT and CDR2 is YYREEE (reference sequence). V lost 0 bases, J lost 5 bases, and 21 bases lay in between. This CDR3 spans 17 amino acids. The CDR3 coding sequence is TGTGCCAGCAGCTTGGGTATCGGGGGAGGGGGTGGCAACGAGCAGTACTTC. This translates into CASSLGIGGGGGNEQYF.

The chain is built from TRBV7-2 and TRBJ2-7; 7 nucleotides agree with TRBD2. Germline trimming cut 2 bases from V and 6 bases from J; bases unmatched to any gene: 10. The CDR3 totals 15 residues. Germline-derived CDR1 and CDR2 are SGHTA and FQGNSA. CDR3 bases: TGTGCCAGCAGCTTACTGGCGGGAGCCAATAGCGAGCAGTACTTC. This codes for CASSLLAGANSEQYF.

V is TRBV4-2 and J is TRBJ2-7; D gene uncertain. The germline V gene has CDR1 LGHNA and CDR2 YNFKEQ. This CDR3 comprises 15 residues. Trimming shortened V by 1 base and J by 2 bases, and 12 bases separated the two germline ends. The CDR3 reads CASSQATLPAYEQYF. CDR3 nucleotide sequence: TGTGCCAGCAGCCAAGCAACACTACCCGCCTACGAGCAGTACTTC.

The rearrangement links TRBV5-1 to TRBJ2-3; TRBD1 matches at 7 bases. Trimming cost V 2 bases and J 6 bases; bases outside gene matches: 15. Per the germline V gene, CDR1 is SGHRS and CDR2 is YFSETQ. This CDR3 is built from 17 residues. The DNA of the CDR3 is TGCGCCAGCAGCTTAACCGGGACAGACATCCGGAGTGATACGCAGTATTTT. Protein: CASSLTGTDIRSDTQYF.

This rearrangement joins TRBV27 to TRBJ1-4; TRBD1 matches at 8 bases. Germline V gene lookup returns CDR1 MNHEY and CDR2 SMNVEV (reference sequence). Unmatched junction bases numbered 6, after V lost 4 bases and J lost 8 bases. The CDR3 has 14 residues. CDR3 amino acids: CASSSGTGGEKLFF. As DNA, the CDR3 is TGTGCCAGCAGTTCCGGGACAGGAGGCGAAAAACTGTTTTTT.

V gene TRBV7-9 combines with J gene TRBJ2-2, with a tentative D call TRBD1 (5 bases). This CDR3 has 13 residues. In germline, CDR1 is SEHNR, CDR2 FQNEAQ (reference sequence). V was pared by 1 base and J by 6 bases, with 6 bases between. In DNA, the CDR3 is TGTGCCAGCAGCTTAGAGGGGTCCGGGGAGCTGTTTTTT. It encodes CASSLEGSGELFF.

This clone has just a few counts. This chain uses TRBV7-2 with TRBJ1-1; D possibly corresponds to TRBD1 (6 bases). The CDR3 extends over 16 amino acids. CDR1 and CDR2 (germline): SGHTA, FQGNSA. V dropped 5 bases and J dropped 0 bases, with 16 bases sitting between them. This CDR3 is CASSPGAQLLNTEAFF. Here the CDR3 DNA reads TGTGCCAGCAGCCCAGGGGCGCAACTACTGAACACTGAAGCTTTCTTT.

This clone was recorded a few times. V is TRBV7-6 and J is TRBJ2-1, with 7 bases identical to TRBD2. This CDR3 comprises 13 residues. Germline CDR1 is SGHVS and CDR2 is FNYEAQ. V lost 7 bases, J lost 4 bases, and 4 bases stayed unmatched. The CDR3 reads CASTQAGYNEQFF. Here the CDR3 DNA reads TGTGCCAGCACACAAGCGGGATACAATGAGCAGTTCTTC. The variable domain in full, completed from reference TRBV7-6 and TRBJ2-1, reads GAGVSQSPRYKVTKRGQDVALRCDPISGHVSLYWYRQALGQGPEFLTYFNYEAQQDKSGLPNDRFSAERPEGSISTLTIQRTEQRDSAMYRCASTQAGYNEQFFGPGTRLTVL.

This chain connects TRBV6-5 to TRBJ2-7; TRBD1 aligns across 7 bases. This CDR3 spans 12 amino acids. Trimming cost V 7 bases and J 6 bases; bases outside gene matches: 6. Per the germline V gene, CDR1 is MNHEY and CDR2 is SVGAGI. The CDR3 is CASTDTGAEQYF. The CDR3 nucleotides read TGTGCCAGCACCGACACAGGGGCCGAGCAGTACTTC.

This chain uses TRBV30 with TRBJ2-7; D possibly corresponds to TRBD2 (5 bases). Trimming stripped 0 bases from V and 5 bases from J, with 11 bases between. The CDR3 runs 13 residues. Per germline, CDR1 GTSNPN and CDR2 SVGIG (reference sequence). CDR3 nucleotide sequence: TGTGCCTGGAGTGTATCCGGAGCGGACGAGCAGTACTTC. Translating gives CAWSVSGADEQYF.

The V gene is TRBV27, the J gene TRBJ2-7; maybe TRBD1 (5 bases). Per germline, CDR1 MNHEY and CDR2 SMNVEV (reference sequence). Trimming took 7 bases from V and 5 from J, leaving 21 bases between them. The CDR3 loop spans 15 amino acids. The CDR3 protein is CASNSWGRPRDEQYF. In DNA form, the CDR3 reads TGTGCCAGCAATTCTTGGGGCAGGCCACGAGACGAGCAGTACTTC.

This clone showed up just a few times. Germline is not matched at one junction end, which may reflect a read error. The chain is built from TRBV4-1 and TRBJ2-7; 8 nucleotides match TRBD2. In germline, CDR1 is MGHRA, CDR2 YSYEKL. This CDR3 is built from 16 residues. The CDR3 DNA follows: TGTGCCAGCAGCCAAGAAGGGAGCGGGAGTATTTACGAGCAGTACTTC. Its translation is CASSQEGSGSIYEQYF.

This chain connects TRBV30 to TRBJ2-7; tentatively, D is TRBD2 (7 bases). The V gene lost 1 base and the J gene lost 5 bases, with 15 bases spanning the gap. The CDR3 is 14 residues long. CDR1 is GTSNPN and CDR2 is SVGIG in the germline V gene (reference sequence). In nucleotides, the CDR3 is TGTGCCTGGAGTGCCGGGGGCGGGGGCAACGAGCAGTACTTC. Translated, it gives CAWSAGGGGNEQYF.

The chain carries TRBV4-3 and TRBJ2-7; no reliable D call. This CDR3 spans 15 amino acids. Germline CDR1 reads LGHNA; CDR2 reads YSLEER. With 0 bases removed from V and 0 bases from J, the gap between germline ends came to 9 bases. CDR3 DNA: TGCGCCAGCAGCCAAGAGAATCTAAGCTCCTACGAGCAGTACTTC. Protein sequence: CASSQENLSSYEQYF.

CDR3 loop: CSARDSGEQFF. In DNA, the CDR3 is TGCAGTGCTAGGGATAGCGGGGAGCAGTTCTTC. The gene calls are TRBV20-1 and TRBJ2-1, with 7 nucleotides matching TRBD2. Per the germline V gene, CDR1 is DFQATT and CDR2 is SNEGSKA (reference sequence). V lost 3 bases and J lost 10; bases outside the gene matches: 3. This CDR3 is built from 11 residues.

This chain connects TRBV18 to TRBJ2-7; 7 positions match TRBD1. The CDR3 spans 14 residues. CDR1 KGHSH and CDR2 LQKENI come from the germline V gene. V shed 3 bases and J 3 bases; nucleotides not matched to a gene: 5. CDR3 amino acids: CASSPAWDSYEQYF. CDR3 DNA sequence: TGTGCCAGCTCACCCGCCTGGGACAGCTACGAGCAGTACTTC.

The gene calls are TRBV28 and TRBJ2-3; the D gene is possibly TRBD1 (6 bases). The germline V and J ends were trimmed by 5 bases and 5 bases, with 17 bases remaining between them. Germline CDR1 and CDR2: MDHEN and SYDVKM. There are 15 residues in the CDR3. The CDR3, as DNA: TGTGCCAGCAGTGGTGCCCGGGACAAAATAGATACGCAGTATTTT. Residues: CASSGARDKIDTQYF.

There are a few counts of this clone. The chain links TRBV7-2 to TRBJ2-3; TRBD2 matches at 11 bases. Germline CDR1 and CDR2: SGHTA and FQGNSA. V lost 6 bases, J lost 5 bases, and 4 bases stayed unmatched. The CDR3 covers 14 residues. The DNA for the CDR3 is TGTGCCAGCAGACTAGCGGGGGCGGGAGATACGCAGTATTTT. This gives the protein CASRLAGAGDTQYF. The full variable domain, with the rest looked up from reference TRBV7-2 and TRBJ2-3, is GAGVSQSPSNKVTEKGKDVELRCDPISGHTALYWYRQSLGQGLEFLIYFQGNSAPDKSGLPSDRFSAERTGGSVSTLTIQRTQQEDSAVYLCASRLAGAGDTQYFGPGTRLTVL.

The chain couples TRBV7-3 to TRBJ2-3; 14 nucleotides match TRBD2. Germline values: CDR1 SGHTA, CDR2 FQGTGA. This CDR3 is 17 amino acids long. The V and J ends lost 4 bases and 6 bases, in that order; junction bases with no gene match: 9. The CDR3 reads CASSSGGTSGSHDTQYF. The DNA of the CDR3 is TGTGCCAGCAGCTCAGGGGGGACTAGCGGGAGCCACGATACGCAGTATTTT.